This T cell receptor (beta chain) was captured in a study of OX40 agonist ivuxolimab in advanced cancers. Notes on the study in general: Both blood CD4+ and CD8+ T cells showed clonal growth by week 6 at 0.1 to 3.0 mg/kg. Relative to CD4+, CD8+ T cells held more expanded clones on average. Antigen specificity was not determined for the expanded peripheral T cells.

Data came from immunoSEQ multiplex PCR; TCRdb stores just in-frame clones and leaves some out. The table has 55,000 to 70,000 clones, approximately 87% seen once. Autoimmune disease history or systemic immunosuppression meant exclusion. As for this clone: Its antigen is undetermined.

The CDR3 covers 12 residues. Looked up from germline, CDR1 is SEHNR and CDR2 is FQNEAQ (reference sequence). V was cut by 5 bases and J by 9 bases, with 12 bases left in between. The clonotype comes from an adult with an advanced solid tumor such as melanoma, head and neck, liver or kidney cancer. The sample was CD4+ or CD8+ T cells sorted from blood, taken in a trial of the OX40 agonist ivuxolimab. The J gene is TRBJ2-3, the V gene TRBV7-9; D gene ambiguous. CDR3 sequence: CASSGPSGTQYF. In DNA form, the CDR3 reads TGTGCCAGCAGCGGGCCCTCCGGCACGCAGTATTTT.